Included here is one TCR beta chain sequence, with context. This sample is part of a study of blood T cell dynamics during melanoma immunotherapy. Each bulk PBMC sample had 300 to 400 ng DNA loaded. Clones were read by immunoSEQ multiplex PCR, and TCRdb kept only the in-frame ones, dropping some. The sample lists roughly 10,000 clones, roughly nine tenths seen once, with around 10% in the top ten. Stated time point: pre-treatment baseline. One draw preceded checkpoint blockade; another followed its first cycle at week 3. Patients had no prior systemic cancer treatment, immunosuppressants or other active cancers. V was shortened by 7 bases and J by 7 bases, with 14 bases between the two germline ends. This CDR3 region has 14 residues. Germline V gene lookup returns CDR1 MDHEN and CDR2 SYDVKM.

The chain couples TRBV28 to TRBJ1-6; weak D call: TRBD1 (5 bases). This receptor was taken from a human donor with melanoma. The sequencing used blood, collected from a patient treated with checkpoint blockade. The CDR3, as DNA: TGTGCCAGCAAAACCGGGACGCGGAATTCACCCCTCCACTTT. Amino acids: CASKTGTRNSPLHF.